Listed below are T cell receptor beta chains from one sample, sequenced in a study of T-cell memory formation after mild COVID-19. TCRdb re-analysed the 5' RACE reads in MiXCR, keeping a single row per CDR3 protein. The repertoire holds a few hundred thousand distinct CDR3 sequences, with roughly 17% as singletons. Sequenced material: PBMCs or a T cell subset sorted from them (not recorded which). The receptors shown here come from a man younger than 35 who had mild COVID-19 (a few samples of this study predate the infection). Cell type and time point are not known. Each CDR3 is given with its conserved first and last residue. Fields, in order: D gene, J gene, V gene, clone size, CDR3 DNA, CDR3 protein. The D gene is left open where the match is weak. Part of the rows lack a size; the others show once, few, many or a class for expanded clones.

>TRBD2|TRBJ2-3|TRBV4-3|few
TGCGCCAGCAGCCAACGCGCGGGGACTAGCGGGGGCACAGATACGCAGTATTTT
CASSQRAGTSGGTDTQYF
>TRBD2|TRBJ2-7|TRBV7-2|NA
TGTGCCAGCAGCTTACTAGCGGTTGCTCCCTACGAGCAGTACTTC
CASSLLAVAPYEQYF
>NA|TRBJ2-1|TRBV6-5|NA
TGTGCCAGCAGTGTAGAAGGGACTGATTCTTACAATGAGCAGTTCTTC
CASSVEGTDSYNEQFF
>NA|TRBJ2-5|TRBV5-1|many
TGCGCCAGCAGCTCAGGGACCGTCCGAGAGACCCAGTACTTC
CASSSGTVRETQYF
>NA|TRBJ2-5|TRBV9|few
TGTGCCAGCAGCGTAGCTGACGAGACCCAGTACTTC
CASSVADETQYF
>TRBD1|TRBJ2-5|TRBV7-2|once
TGTGCCAGCAGCCCACGGGACAGGGTAGAGACCCAGTACTTC
CASSPRDRVETQYF
>TRBD2|TRBJ2-3|TRBV7-9|NA
TGTGCCAGCAGCGCCCGGGACTACGATAGCACAGATACGCAGTATTTT
CASSARDYDSTDTQYF
>NA|TRBJ1-5|TRBV4-2|NA
TGTGCCAGCAGCCAAGATGGAGATCATAACAGGCAGCCCCAGCATTTT
CASSQDGDHNRQPQHF
>TRBD1|TRBJ2-3|TRBV3-1|few
TGTGCCAGCAGCCTTAGGACAGGGGGGACTGTCTACACAGATACGCAGTATTTT
CASSLRTGGTVYTDTQYF
>NA|TRBJ2-5|TRBV29-1|NA
TGCAGCGTTGAACCCCAGGGTAGGGGAGAGACCCAGTACTTC
CSVEPQGRGETQYF
>NA|TRBJ2-3|TRBV4-1|few
TGCGCCAGCAGCCAAGAAGGTTGGGTAGATACGCAGTATTTT
CASSQEGWVDTQYF
>NA|TRBJ1-5|TRBV4-3|NA
TGCGCCAGCAGCCAAGAATGGACAGGCAATCAGCCCCAGCATTTT
CASSQEWTGNQPQHF
>NA|TRBJ1-2|TRBV6-5|NA
TGTGCCAGCAGTTACACGACAGGCAATGGCTACACCTTC
CASSYTTGNGYTF